A selection of T cell receptor beta chains follows, all from one sample in a study of blood T cell repertoires in COVID-19. Some clones are missing from TCRdb's copy, which holds only in-frame ones; the method was immunoSEQ multiplex PCR. Of 15,000 to 20,000 clones listed, around 89% are singletons. Sequencing used peripheral blood. All receptors derive from a woman aged 55-69 years with active COVID-19. CDR3s include the opening cysteine and the closing phenylalanine or tryptophan. The D gene is left open where the match is weak. Where a row states a size, it is once, few, many or the class of an expanded clone; other rows omit it.

clone size	J gene	V gene	D gene	CDR3 protein	CDR3 DNA
once	TRBJ2-7	TRBV5-1	TRBD1	CASSPRQGAVYEQYF	TGCGCCAGCAGCCCACGACAGGGGGCCGTCTACGAGCAGTACTTC
-	TRBJ1-6	TRBV5-1	-	CASSLGPQGSYNSPLHF	TGCGCCAGCAGCTTGGGGCCCCAGGGGTCCTATAATTCACCCCTCCACTTT
-	TRBJ1-1	TRBV2	TRBD1	CASSEWDSSLNTEAFF	TGTGCCAGCAGTGAATGGGACAGCAGTTTGAACACTGAAGCTTTCTTT
-	TRBJ2-1	TRBV4-1	TRBD2	CASSQDQRGGADLQFF	TGCGCCAGCAGCCAAGATCAGCGCGGGGGGGCAGATTTACAGTTCTTC
-	TRBJ1-1	TRBV4-2	TRBD1	CASSQGTGGYRDTEAFF	TGTGCCAGCAGCCAAGGGACAGGGGGCTATAGGGACACTGAAGCTTTCTTT
-	TRBJ1-2	TRBV6-1	TRBD1	CASSETLGTGGEGYTF	TGTGCCAGCAGTGAAACCCTGGGGACAGGGGGCGAGGGCTACACCTTC
-	TRBJ2-5	TRBV7-2	TRBD1	CASSPRTGRTETQYF	TGTGCCAGCAGCCCTCGGACAGGGAGGACGGAGACCCAGTACTTC
-	TRBJ1-1	TRBV25-1	-	CASSGGSVAAFF	TGTGCCAGCAGTGGGGGCTCAGTTGCAGCTTTCTTT
-	TRBJ2-7	TRBV5-8	TRBD1	CASSRDRASDEQYF	TGTGCCAGCAGCCGGGACAGGGCGAGCGACGAGCAGTACTTC
-	TRBJ2-6	TRBV5-4	-	CASSSYGVAGANVLTF	TGTGCCAGCAGCTCCTACGGGGTAGCGGGGGCCAACGTCCTGACTTTC
-	TRBJ2-1	TRBV2	-	CASIQYNEQFF	TGTGCCAGCATCCAGTACAATGAGCAGTTCTTC
-	TRBJ2-1	TRBV5-1	TRBD2	CASSLIAGAANEQFF	TGCGCCAGCAGCTTGATAGCGGGAGCCGCTAATGAGCAGTTCTTC
-	TRBJ2-3	TRBV6-2/TRBV6-3	-	CASSEADTQYF	TGTGCCAGCAGTGAGGCAGATACGCAGTATTTT
-	TRBJ2-5	TRBV5-4	-	CASSLVQGPQETQYF	TGTGCCAGCAGCTTGGTTCAGGGGCCCCAAGAGACCCAGTACTTC
few	TRBJ1-6	TRBV14	TRBD1	CASSRGTGGNNSPLHF	TGTGCCAGCAGCCGCGGGACAGGGGGCAATAATTCACCCCTCCACTTT
-	TRBJ1-1	TRBV2	-	CASINSPNTEAFF	TGTGCCAGCATCAACAGCCCAAACACTGAAGCTTTCTTT
-	TRBJ2-1	TRBV5-1	TRBD1	CASRLTGDPYNEQFF	TGCGCCAGCCGGTTAACAGGGGACCCCTACAATGAGCAGTTCTTC
-	TRBJ1-1	TRBV3-1/TRBV3-2	-	CASSPQVMGTEAFF	TGTGCCAGCAGCCCCCAGGTAATGGGCACTGAAGCTTTCTTT
-	TRBJ1-5	TRBV28	-	CASSLTVSNQPQHF	TGTGCCAGCAGCCTTACAGTCAGTAATCAGCCCCAGCATTTT
-	TRBJ2-3	TRBV7-3	-	CASSLQGDTQYF	TGTGCCAGCAGCCTTCAGGGTGATACGCAGTATTTT
-	TRBJ1-4	TRBV15	-	CATSRHGTQNEKLFF	TGTGCCACCAGCAGACACGGGACACAAAATGAAAAACTGTTTTTT
-	TRBJ2-5	TRBV4-1	-	CASSQVRLGPGETQYF	TGCGCCAGCAGCCAAGTCCGTTTAGGCCCCGGGGAGACCCAGTACTTC
few	TRBJ2-1	TRBV7-9	-	CASQPPSGDRDSYNEQFF	TGTGCCAGCCAGCCCCCTTCGGGGGACAGAGACTCCTACAATGAGCAGTTCTTC
-	TRBJ2-2	TRBV5-1	TRBD1	CASSLPGGFTGELFF	TGCGCCAGCAGCTTGCCAGGGGGCTTCACCGGGGAGCTGTTTTTT
-	TRBJ2-3	TRBV2	-	CASSEREQDTQYF	TGTGCCAGCAGTGAACGGGAGCAAGATACGCAGTATTTT
-	TRBJ1-5	TRBV6-5	-	CASSRQRNSNQPQHF	TGTGCCAGCAGCCGACAGAGAAATAGCAATCAGCCCCAGCATTTT
-	TRBJ2-2	TRBV7-3	-	CASSLITNTGELFF	TGTGCCAGCAGCTTAATAACGAACACCGGGGAGCTGTTTTTT
-	TRBJ2-5	TRBV5-1	TRBD2	CASSLASGQETQYF	TGCGCCAGCAGCTTGGCTAGCGGGCAAGAGACCCAGTACTTC
-	TRBJ2-1	TRBV3-1/TRBV3-2	-	CASSQDLVSPFF	TGTGCCAGCAGCCAAGATTTAGTTTCTCCGTTCTTC
-	TRBJ2-3	TRBV6-1	-	CASSELSPVDTQYF	TGTGCCAGCAGTGAATTGAGTCCGGTGGATACGCAGTATTTT
-	TRBJ1-1	TRBV2	-	CASRGPGNTEAFF	TGTGCCAGCAGGGGCCCAGGGAACACTGAAGCTTTCTTT
-	TRBJ2-7	TRBV6-5	-	CASSYLDEQYF	TGTGCCAGCAGTTATTTAGACGAGCAGTACTTC
-	TRBJ1-4	TRBV2	-	CASSGRTVRNEKLFF	TGTGCCAGCAGCGGCCGGACAGTTAGAAATGAAAAACTGTTTTTT
-	TRBJ1-5	TRBV12-2	-	CASRLTRTGGNQPQHF	TGTGCAAGTCGCTTAACAAGGACAGGAGGCAATCAGCCCCAGCATTTT
-	TRBJ1-6	TRBV19	-	CASSLNWRQLHF	TGTGCCAGTAGTCTAAACTGGCGACAGCTCCACTTT
-	TRBJ1-5	TRBV6-2/TRBV6-3	-	CASSYGGGPEPQHF	TGTGCCAGCAGTTACGGGGGAGGGCCTGAGCCCCAGCATTTT
-	TRBJ1-5	TRBV27	TRBD1	CASSLIGDRDQPQHF	TGTGCCAGCAGTTTAATAGGAGACAGGGATCAGCCCCAGCATTTT
-	TRBJ1-1	TRBV3-1/TRBV3-2	TRBD1	CASSPRAGGTEAFF	TGTGCCAGCAGCCCCAGGGCAGGGGGGACTGAAGCTTTCTTT
-	TRBJ1-2	TRBV5-1	-	CASSLGGQAYYGYTF	TGCGCCAGCAGCTTGGGGGGCCAGGCGTACTATGGCTACACCTTC
-	TRBJ1-1	TRBV20-1	-	CSARPKLEAFF	TGCAGTGCTAGACCCAAGCTTGAAGCTTTCTTT
-	TRBJ1-1	TRBV7-2	-	CASSSLQGPTEAFF	TGTGCCAGCAGCTCGTTACAGGGCCCCACTGAAGCTTTCTTT
-	TRBJ2-5	TRBV13	TRBD2	CASSVSRGGRQETQYF	TGTGCCAGCAGCGTATCGCGGGGGGGCCGCCAAGAGACCCAGTACTTC
-	TRBJ1-6	TRBV3-1/TRBV3-2	-	CASSQVTGGNSPLHF	TGTGCCAGCAGCCAAGTCACGGGGGGAAATTCACCCCTCCACTTT
-	TRBJ1-5	TRBV12-3/TRBV12-4	-	CASSFRDNQPQHF	TGTGCCAGCAGTTTCAGGGACAATCAGCCCCAGCATTTT
-	TRBJ2-1	TRBV3-1/TRBV3-2	-	CASSQGPITRVFHNEQFF	TGTGCCAGCAGCCAGGGTCCAATAACGCGGGTTTTCCACAATGAGCAGTTCTTC
-	TRBJ1-6	TRBV7-9	TRBD1	CASSSGTGLREPLHF	TGTGCCAGCAGCTCAGGGACAGGACTAAGGGAACCCCTCCACTTT
-	TRBJ2-2	TRBV5-1	TRBD1	CASSSPGGANTGELFF	TGCGCCAGCAGCTCCCCAGGGGGCGCGAACACCGGGGAGCTGTTTTTT
few	TRBJ1-4	TRBV18	-	CASSPIPGTNEKLFF	TGTGCCAGCTCACCAATTCCGGGAACTAATGAAAAACTGTTTTTT
few	TRBJ2-3	TRBV2	-	CASLQGRSTDTQYF	TGTGCCAGCCTTCAGGGCCGAAGCACAGATACGCAGTATTTT
-	TRBJ1-3	TRBV19	TRBD1	CASSTTTGSGNTIYF	TGTGCCAGTAGTACGACGACAGGGTCTGGAAACACCATATATTTT
-	TRBJ1-2	TRBV2	-	CASSSPRGGNYGYTF	TGTGCCAGCAGTTCACCCCGGGGGGGCAACTATGGCTACACCTTC